The 20 T cell receptor beta chains presented below share a single source sample, sequenced in a study of cytomegalovirus exposure and HLA in healthy donors (TCRdb year 2017). Library generation was performed with the immunoSEQ multiplex PCR assay. For the multiplex PCR, a mixture combining 60 forward primers for TCR Vbeta segments and 13 reverse primers for TCR Jbeta segments was used. The clones in this table, taken by TCRdb from immuneACCESS, are in-frame only. Not every clone is retained; where verified, under half of the shortfall comes from an unresolved V gene, and the cause of the rest is unknown. Across this sample there are some 100,000 clones, with 60% to 85% seen only once. The ten largest clones capture around 5.2% of the sample. The sample comprised PBMCs. Receptors were obtained from a man aged 45-65 years in good health and CMV-seropositive.

This chain links TRBV5-1 with TRBJ2-2; TRBD2 matches 11 bases. The CDR3 has 15 amino acids. After removal of 2 bases from V and 4 bases from J, the junction contained 1 base not matched to a gene. The germline CDR1 and CDR2 sequences are SGHRS and YFSETQ. The DNA of the CDR3 is TGCGCCAGCAGCTTTACTAGCGGGAGCACCGGGGAGCTGTTTTTT. It is translated as CASSFTSGSTGELFF.

This chain links TRBV5-4 with TRBJ2-1; TRBD2 aligns across 9 bases. The V gene's germline CDR1 is SGHNT and CDR2 YYREEE (reference sequence). This CDR3 has 16 residues. Trimming removed 6 bases from V and 4 bases from J; junction bases left unmatched: 11. In nucleotides, the CDR3 is TGTGCCAGCACCCGGGAGGCGGGGGGGCATTACAATGAGCAGTTCTTC. Translating it yields CASTREAGGHYNEQFF.

This clone was counted once. This chain uses TRBV6-1 with TRBJ2-5; 9 nucleotides line up with TRBD2. CDR1 MNHNS and CDR2 SASEGT come from the germline V gene. The CDR3 consists of 15 residues. With V trimmed by 3 bases and J by 5 bases, 7 bases remained unmatched. CDR3 sequence: CASSDGSGRWETQYF. The CDR3 nucleotides are TGTGCCAGCAGTGACGGCAGCGGGAGGTGGGAGACCCAGTACTTC.

This clone was detected only a few times. This chain connects TRBV27 to TRBJ1-1; TRBD1 matches at 7 bases. V shed 6 bases, J shed 5 bases, and the junction held 6 bases outside the gene matches. The CDR3 extends over 13 amino acids. Germline CDR1 and CDR2: MNHEY and SMNVEV (reference sequence). CDR3 region: CASRAGGPTEAFF. The CDR3 DNA reads as TGTGCCAGCAGAGCAGGGGGGCCGACTGAAGCTTTCTTT.

This chain joins TRBV14 and TRBJ2-4; TRBD2 matches 9 bases. The V gene's germline CDR1 is SGHDN and CDR2 FVKESK. CDR3 length: 17 residues. V shed 10 bases, J shed 0 bases, and the junction held 13 bases outside the gene matches. Here the CDR3 DNA reads TGTGCCACGCGCCGCGACGTAGCGGGAGTAGCCAAAAACATTCAGTACTTC. This sequence encodes CATRRDVAGVAKNIQYF.

This chain connects TRBV25-1 to TRBJ2-1, with 8 bases aligning to TRBD1. Germline CDR1 reads MGHDK; CDR2 reads SYGVNS. CDR3 size: 15 residues. The junction had 5 bases not matched to a gene; V was cut back by 4 bases and J by 3 bases. CDR3 bases: TGTGCCAGCAGTGCGCCGGGACAGGTCTACAATGAGCAGTTCTTC. The encoded protein is CASSAPGQVYNEQFF. The full variable domain, completed using reference TRBV25-1 and TRBJ2-1, is EADIYQTPRYLVIGTGKKITLECSQTMGHDKMYWYQQDPGMELHLIHYSYGVNSTEKGDLSSESTVSRIRTEHFPLTLESARPSHTSQYLCASSAPGQVYNEQFFGPGTRLTVL.

V is TRBV19 and J is TRBJ2-3, with 11 bases that match TRBD2. The V and J ends lost 6 bases and 6 bases, in that order; junction bases with no gene match: 8. The germline V gene has CDR1 LNHDA and CDR2 SQIVND (reference sequence). This CDR3 region has 15 residues. The CDR3 DNA reads TGTGCCAGTAGCTTAGGGACTAGCGGTTGGGATACGCAGTATTTT. This encodes CASSLGTSGWDTQYF.

The chain recombines TRBV6-1 with TRBJ2-5; the match to TRBD1 covers 8 bases. Germline V CDR1 and CDR2: MNHNS, SASEGT. After removal of 0 bases from V and 5 bases from J, the junction contained 8 bases not matched to a gene. This CDR3 is 16 amino acids long. The CDR3 nucleotides read TGTGCCAGCAGTGAAGCTAGTGCAGGGGGCGGGGAGACCCAGTACTTC. This encodes CASSEASAGGGETQYF.

The chain combines TRBV30 with TRBJ1-2, with D maybe TRBD1 (5 bases). Per germline, CDR1 GTSNPN and CDR2 SVGIG (reference sequence). Trimming pared 4 bases from V and 8 bases from J, leaving 23 bases between. The CDR3 runs 15 residues. The CDR3 loop is CAWTTPGGARAGYTF. CDR3 DNA: TGTGCCTGGACGACCCCAGGAGGGGCGCGGGCGGGCTACACCTTC.

The chain has TRBV13 and TRBJ2-2, with D possibly being TRBD1 (5 bases). Trimming left V 0 bases short and J 6 bases short, with 14 bases between. There are 16 residues in the CDR3. Germline loops: CDR1 PRHDT, CDR2 FYEKMQ (reference sequence). CDR3 coding DNA: TGTGCCAGCAGCTTAGGACAGGTCCGAAACTCCGGGGAGCTGTTTTTT. Translating it yields CASSLGQVRNSGELFF.

CDR3 sequence (DNA): TGTGCCAGCAGCCCCGGCAGGGGGCCCCAGCCCCAGCATTTT. Translated, it gives CASSPGRGPQPQHF. The rearrangement joins TRBV7-2 to TRBJ1-5; 8 bases line up with TRBD1. The CDR3 loop spans 14 amino acids. Germline values: CDR1 SGHTA, CDR2 FQGNSA. With 5 bases clipped from V and 7 bases from J, the junction kept 7 bases outside the gene matches.

The gene calls are TRBV6-1 and TRBJ1-1; D is possibly TRBD1 (6 bases). Trimming pared 5 bases from V and 1 base from J, leaving 14 bases between. Looked up from germline, CDR1 is MNHNS and CDR2 is SASEGT. This CDR3 has 15 amino acids. The CDR3 region is CASSSTSQGNTEAFF. CDR3 nucleotide sequence: TGTGCCAGCAGTTCTACATCACAGGGGAACACTGAAGCTTTCTTT.

V and J are TRBV18 and TRBJ1-2; 8 nucleotides match TRBD1. Looked up from germline, CDR1 is KGHSH and CDR2 is LQKENI. This CDR3 has 15 amino acids. Germline trimming cut 6 bases from V and 4 bases from J; bases unmatched to any gene: 10. The CDR3 spells CASSPGQGRVYGYTF. As DNA, the CDR3 is TGTGCCAGCTCCCCCGGACAGGGCAGGGTCTATGGCTACACCTTC.

This rearrangement joins TRBV6-5 to TRBJ2-2; 8 bases are a match to TRBD2. Germline V gives CDR1 MNHEY, CDR2 SVGAGI. V gave up 7 bases and J gave up 7 bases; unmatched junction bases: 8. This CDR3 has 14 amino acids. CDR3 region: CASKISGTRGELFF. The CDR3, as DNA: TGTGCCAGCAAGATTAGCGGGACCCGCGGGGAGCTGTTTTTT.

V is TRBV2 and J is TRBJ2-7; 8 positions match TRBD2. Germline V lookup: CDR1 SNHLY, CDR2 FYNNEI. The V gene end was trimmed by 0 bases and the J gene end by 0 bases; junction bases not matched to a gene: 4. The CDR3 runs 16 residues. The CDR3 region has the DNA TGTGCCAGCAGTGAAGCGACTAGCGTCTACTCCTACGAGCAGTACTTC. Its protein product is CASSEATSVYSYEQYF.

The chain is built from TRBV6-5 and TRBJ2-1; perhaps TRBD1 as D (5 bases). V was shortened by 8 bases and J by 4 bases, with 15 bases between the two germline ends. The germline CDR1 and CDR2 sequences are MNHEY and SVGAGI. This CDR3 region has 14 residues. The CDR3 region has the DNA TGTGCCAGCGCCTGGGAAAGGGGATACAATGAGCAGTTCTTC. It codes for CASAWERGYNEQFF.

The gene calls are TRBV4-3 and TRBJ2-7; D may be TRBD1 (5 bases). The CDR3 length is 14 residues. The V end lost 0 bases, the J end lost 2 bases, and 8 bases lay between the germline ends. Germline CDR1 is LGHNA and CDR2 is YSLEER. In DNA, the CDR3 is TGCGCCAGCAGCCAAGACAGGGCAACCTACGAGCAGTACTTC. Translation: CASSQDRATYEQYF.

J is TRBJ2-3 and V is TRBV6-4; TRBD1 matches at 7 bases. The germline CDR1 and CDR2 sequences are MRHNA and SNTAGT. The CDR3 totals 13 residues. V shed 3 bases and J 4 bases; nucleotides not matched to a gene: 1. The CDR3 coding sequence is TGTGCCAGCAGTGAGCAGGGGGCAGATACGCAGTATTTT. Its translation is CASSEQGADTQYF.

This clone turned up a few times. The genes are TRBV7-2 and TRBJ2-1; D gene uncertain. The CDR3 runs to 15 residues. V dropped 4 bases and J dropped 4 bases, with 14 bases sitting between them. Looked up from germline, CDR1 is SGHTA and CDR2 is FQGNSA. The DNA for the CDR3 is TGTGCCAGCAGCTCTCAATCGGGTTTTTACAATGAGCAGTTCTTC. Amino acids: CASSSQSGFYNEQFF. Combining the CDR3 with reference TRBV7-2 and TRBJ2-1 gives the whole variable domain GAGVSQSPSNKVTEKGKDVELRCDPISGHTALYWYRQSLGQGLEFLIYFQGNSAPDKSGLPSDRFSAERTGGSVSTLTIQRTQQEDSAVYLCASSSQSGFYNEQFFGPGTRLTVL.

The chain has TRBV9 and TRBJ1-6; a possible D gene is TRBD1 (5 bases). In germline, CDR1 is SGDLS, CDR2 YYNGEE. The CDR3 extends over 12 amino acids. Trimming shortened V by 0 bases and J by 14 bases, and 9 bases separated the two germline ends. The CDR3 loop is CASSVVGGSLHF. The CDR3 bases are TGTGCCAGCAGCGTAGTTGGGGGGTCCCTCCACTTT.